This T cell receptor (beta chain) was sequenced during a study of blood T cells in healthy people across ages. Study details: About one barcoded beta molecule per two T cells came from capture by template switching. Broader study findings: Per-million-T-cell TCR beta diversity fell roughly linearly with age. PBMC samples, being unsorted, prevented any conclusive comparison of naive and antigen-experienced cells.

Looked up from germline, CDR1 is MDHEN and CDR2 is SYDVKM. J was trimmed by 3 bases and V by 6 bases; bases with no gene match: 6. The CDR3 runs 14 residues. A second roughly 6 to 11 cycle PCR used barcoded and J-beta primers. MiXCR, applied by TCRdb to the 5' RACE reads, yields one record per CDR3 protein. The sample holds hundreds of thousands of distinct CDR3 sequences; roughly 56% are singletons and the top ten take more than 25%. In regard to this clonotype: Its matching antigen is unknown.

Sequencing used blood. This TCR came from a middle-aged man in good health. This chain joins TRBV28 and TRBJ2-7; 9 nucleotides agree with TRBD1. The CDR3 DNA reads as TGTGCCAGCAGGGGGACAGGGAAAGTCTACGAGCAGTACTTC. As protein: CASRGTGKVYEQYF.